This record concerns one TCR beta chain sequence. The V gene's germline CDR1 is SGHRS and CDR2 YFSETQ. Losses at the gene ends were 0 bases for V and 3 bases for J; bases not matched to a gene: 5. The length of the CDR3 is 17 residues. The sample originates from a study of T cell repertoires in cytomegalovirus infection. The wider study: It was the public TCR beta signatures that indicated both CMV infection and matching HLA type.

TCRdb processed the reads anew with MiXCR; each CDR3 protein has one entry. Here the sample spans approximately 500,000 distinct CDR3 sequences, around 27% being singletons. This sequence originates from a human donor in good health (CMV status not recorded). Some clones in this sample may be carry-over from other donors' samples. Material for sequencing was PBMCs. The J gene is TRBJ2-1, the V gene TRBV5-1; 11 bases are shared with TRBD2. The CDR3 reads CASSLAVGLAGYNEQFF. CDR3 bases: TGCGCCAGCAGCTTGGCCGTAGGACTAGCGGGCTACAATGAGCAGTTCTTC.